This T cell receptor beta chain was observed in a study of T cells in localized non-small cell lung cancer (TCRdb year 2020). For context, the study as a whole: The study analyzed T cell repertoires of 200 to 250 early-stage NSCLC patients, comparing tumors and uninvolved tumor-adjacent lungs. The cohort was made up of 236 treatment-naive NSCLC patients whose localized lung tumors had been resected. NSCLC patients had a mean age of roughly 66 years, and around 130 were male and 107 female. Results and caveats for the whole study, not just this receptor: Because multi-region sequencing of the tumors was not done, intratumor heterogeneity could not be ruled out. Uninvolved tumor-adjacent lung showed the highest T cell clonality, higher than tumor, which suggests more focused antigenic responses in the uninvolved tumor-adjacent lung. Of the top 100 tumor clones, a median of roughly 53 were detected in paired uninvolved adjacent lung; roughly 29 were also among that lung's top 100. Higher T cell density in blood was associated with longer overall survival, whereas higher clonality in adjacent lung was associated with shorter survival. Since the design was exploratory, TCR variables were selected using unadjusted p-values with no false-discovery rate correction.

On this clone itself: Its antigen is not yet known. No qualities accompany the bases; no much larger clone lies one base away.

The immunoSEQ Assay was used to sequence TCR beta CDR3 regions from DNA. The authors' analysis ran thus. T cell density was computed as TCR beta template counts normalized to usable DNA estimated by amplifying housekeeping genes. Richness was estimated using the preseqR package, with extrapolation to 400,000 templates for PBMC samples and to 120,000 templates for tissue samples. Clonality was defined by subtracting Pielou's evenness from one. To identify tissue-enriched TCRs, differential abundance testing was run on productive amino-acid clonotypes with a minimum total count of 5 and an alpha of 0.1. The Jaccard Index and the Morisita Overlap Index were used to quantify repertoire overlap between compartments. GLIPH grouped TCR beta CDR3s together with public tetramer-defined viral CDR3s, and a viral motif had to include at least three viral sequences and show V-gene enrichment. Imported from immuneACCESS, the table was reduced by TCRdb to in-frame sequences with V and J called. These copies leave out some clones; in studies compared against another copy, an unresolved V gene accounts for under half, and the cause of the remainder is not known. The V and J calls and clone size are taken from that table; D and trimming were inferred from the DNA. This sample is represented by under 40,000 clones; around 93% of them were singletons. Less than 8% of the sample is held by the ten biggest clonotypes.

At diagnosis, peripheral blood, uninvolved tumor-adjacent lung and tumor were collected and stored as a combination of fresh-frozen and FFPE material. Blood samples were analyzed as peripheral blood mononuclear cells for TCR repertoire profiling. The origin of this receptor is a female donor of 60 years or more with stage I lung adenocarcinoma. The sequencing used peripheral blood, collected before any cancer treatment.

The CDR3 region: CASSLGETGELFF. The sequence in DNA is TGTGCCAGCAGCTTAGGGGAAACCGGGGAGCTGTTTTTT. The chain was built from TRBV7-6 and TRBJ2-2, with the identity of the D gene unclear. Trimming takes 1 base from V and 5 bases from J, and the germline ends sit 5 bases apart. Reading the germline V gene gives CDR1 SGHVS and CDR2 FNYEAQ. The CDR3 contains 13 residues, cysteine and phenylalanine counted. The kept DNA is CDR3 alone, 39 bases in frame from the first base.